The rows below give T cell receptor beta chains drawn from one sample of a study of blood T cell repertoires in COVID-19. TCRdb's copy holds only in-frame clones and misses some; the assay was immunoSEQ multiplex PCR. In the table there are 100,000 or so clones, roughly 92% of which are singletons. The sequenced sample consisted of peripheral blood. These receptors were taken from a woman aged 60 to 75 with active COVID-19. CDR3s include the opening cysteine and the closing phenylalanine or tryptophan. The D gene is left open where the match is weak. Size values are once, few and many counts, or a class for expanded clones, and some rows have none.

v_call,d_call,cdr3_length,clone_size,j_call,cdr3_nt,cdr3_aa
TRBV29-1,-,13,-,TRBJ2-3,TGCAGCGTTGTTACGGGGAGGACAGATACGCAGTATTTT,CSVVTGRTDTQYF
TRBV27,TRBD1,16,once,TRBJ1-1,TGTGCCAGCATTCAGGGGACAGTGTGGGGTGGGACTGAAGCTTTCTTT,CASIQGTVWGGTEAFF
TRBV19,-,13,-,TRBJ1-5,TGTGCCAGTAGTATCACAGGGAGACAGCCCCAGCATTTT,CASSITGRQPQHF
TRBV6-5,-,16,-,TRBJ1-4,TGTGCCAGCAGTTACGGGCAGCTCGCAACTAATGAAAAACTGTTTTTT,CASSYGQLATNEKLFF
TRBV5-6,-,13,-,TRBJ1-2,TGTGCCAGCAGCTTCGGGGGGAACTATGGCTACACCTTC,CASSFGGNYGYTF
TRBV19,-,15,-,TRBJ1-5,TGTGCCAGTGGTGGGACACTTTATAGCAATCAGCCCCAGCATTTT,CASGGTLYSNQPQHF
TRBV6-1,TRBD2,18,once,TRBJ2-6,TGTGCCAGCAGTGGGTTAGCGGGGTCCTACTCTGGGGCCAACGTCCTGACTTTC,CASSGLAGSYSGANVLTF
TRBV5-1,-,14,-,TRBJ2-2,TGCGCCAGCAGCTCCGGGACTTCAACCGGGGAGCTGTTTTTT,CASSSGTSTGELFF
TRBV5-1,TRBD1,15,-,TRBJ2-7,TGCGCCAGCAGCATAGGGGACAGGTCGGTAGACGAGCAGTACTTC,CASSIGDRSVDEQYF
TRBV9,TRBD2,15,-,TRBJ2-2,TGTGCCAGCAGCCCATTGGGAGGGAGCACCGGGGAGCTGTTTTTT,CASSPLGGSTGELFF
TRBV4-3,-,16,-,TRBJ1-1,TGCGCCAGCAGCCAAGATCTGGCCAGGGCGAACACTGAAGCTTTCTTT,CASSQDLARANTEAFF
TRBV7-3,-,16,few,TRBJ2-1,TGTGCCAGCAGCTTAACTAGCCGGAGTACCTACAATGAGCAGTTCTTC,CASSLTSRSTYNEQFF
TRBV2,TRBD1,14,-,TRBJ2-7,TGTGCCAGCAGAACTGGACAGGGGGACTACGAGCAGTACTTC,CASRTGQGDYEQYF
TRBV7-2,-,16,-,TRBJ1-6,TGTGCCAGCAGCAACCCAGGGGATCACTATAATTCACCCCTCCACTTT,CASSNPGDHYNSPLHF
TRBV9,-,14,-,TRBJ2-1,TGTGCCAGCAGCATCAATATGGGAGACAATGAGCAGTTCTTC,CASSINMGDNEQFF
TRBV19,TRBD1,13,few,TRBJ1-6,TGTGCCACCCGGGACAGAGGGTCCTCACCCCTCCACTTT,CATRDRGSSPLHF
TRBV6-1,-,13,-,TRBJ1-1,TGTGCCAGCAGTGAACGGTTGAACACTGAAGCTTTCTTT,CASSERLNTEAFF
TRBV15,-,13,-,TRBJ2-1,TGTGCCACCAGTAGCTACTCGAGAAATGAGCAGTTCTTC,CATSSYSRNEQFF
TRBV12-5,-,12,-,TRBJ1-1,TGTGCTAGTGGTTTCGGGAGCACTGAAGCTTTCTTT,CASGFGSTEAFF
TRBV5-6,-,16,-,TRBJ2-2,TGTGCCAGCAGCTCCCTGGGTAGCGGGAACACCGGGGAGCTGTTTTTT,CASSSLGSGNTGELFF
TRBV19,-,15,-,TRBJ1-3,TGTGCCAGTAGTATTTCCCTGGGCACTGGAAACACCATATATTTT,CASSISLGTGNTIYF
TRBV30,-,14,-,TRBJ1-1,TGTGCCCTGGAAAGGACACCTAAGAACACTGAAGCTTTCTTT,CALERTPKNTEAFF
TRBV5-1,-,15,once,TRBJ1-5,TGCGCCAGCAGCATAACAGGCAATAGCAATCAGCCCCAGCATTTT,CASSITGNSNQPQHF
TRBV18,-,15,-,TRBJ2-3,TGTGCCAGCTCACCAAGGCAGGCGAGCACAGATACGCAGTATTTT,CASSPRQASTDTQYF
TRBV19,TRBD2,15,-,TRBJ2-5,TGTGCCAGTAGGACTAGCGGGAGGGCCGGGGAGACCCAGTACTTC,CASRTSGRAGETQYF
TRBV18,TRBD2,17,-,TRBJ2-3,TGTGCCAGCTCACCACCAAGAGCGGGGGGCAGCACAGATACGCAGTATTTT,CASSPPRAGGSTDTQYF
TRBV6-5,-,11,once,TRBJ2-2,TGTGCCAGCAGTCAGGCCGGGGAGCTGTTTTTT,CASSQAGELFF
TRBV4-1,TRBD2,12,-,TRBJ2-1,TGCGCCAGCAGCCAAGGCGGGAGTGAGCAGTTCTTC,CASSQGGSEQFF
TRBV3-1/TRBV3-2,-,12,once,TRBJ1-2,TGTGCCAGCAGCCGGGGGGACTATGGCTACACCTTC,CASSRGDYGYTF
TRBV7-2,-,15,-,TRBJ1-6,TGTGCCAGCAGGGGGGCGAGCTCCTATAATTCACCCCTCCACTTT,CASRGASSYNSPLHF
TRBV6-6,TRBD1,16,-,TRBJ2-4,TGTGCCAGCATTCGGACAGGGGGCAATCCCAAAAACATTCAGTACTTC,CASIRTGGNPKNIQYF
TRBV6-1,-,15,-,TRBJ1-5,TGTGCCAGCAGTGAACAGGCGTATAGCAATCAGCCCCAGCATTTT,CASSEQAYSNQPQHF
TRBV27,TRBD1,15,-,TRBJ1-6,TGTGCCAGCAGTCCTCCGGACAGGGTGAATTCACCCCTCCACTTT,CASSPPDRVNSPLHF
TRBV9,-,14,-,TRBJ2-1,TGTGCCAGCAGCGTATTGCCGGGAGAGGATGAGCAGTTCTTC,CASSVLPGEDEQFF
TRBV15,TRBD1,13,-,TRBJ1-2,TGTGCCACCAGCAGGACAGGGGGCTATGGCTACACCTTC,CATSRTGGYGYTF
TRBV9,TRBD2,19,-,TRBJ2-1,TGTGCCAGCAGCGTAGGTCTAGCGGGGGACCATTACTCCTACAATGAGCAGTTCTTC,CASSVGLAGDHYSYNEQFF
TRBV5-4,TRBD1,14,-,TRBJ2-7,TGTGCCAGCAGCATCGACAGGGGATCCTACGAGCAGTACTTC,CASSIDRGSYEQYF
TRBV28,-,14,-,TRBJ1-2,TGTGCCAGCAGTGCCGACAGATTTAACTATGGCTACACCTTC,CASSADRFNYGYTF
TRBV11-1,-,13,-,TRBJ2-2,TGTGCCAGCAGCCCCTCAGCGCCCGGGGAGCTGTTTTTT,CASSPSAPGELFF
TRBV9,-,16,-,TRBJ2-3,TGTGCCAGCAGCGTCGCAGGGGGGCCCAGCACAGATACGCAGTATTTT,CASSVAGGPSTDTQYF
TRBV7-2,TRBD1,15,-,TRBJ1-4,TGTGCCAGCAGCCCCCGACAGGGGGAGCGTGAAAAACTGTTTTTT,CASSPRQGEREKLFF
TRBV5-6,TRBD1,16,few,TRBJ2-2,TGTGCCAGCAGCCCCGGGACAGGCCGGGGGACCGGGGAGCTGTTTTTT,CASSPGTGRGTGELFF
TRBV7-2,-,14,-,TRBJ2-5,TGTGCCAGCAGCTTAGGTGGCCCCCAAGAGACCCAGTACTTC,CASSLGGPQETQYF
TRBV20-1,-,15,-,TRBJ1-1,TGCAGTGCTAGTTCGGGGGGCCGGGGGAACACTGAAGCTTTCTTT,CSASSGGRGNTEAFF
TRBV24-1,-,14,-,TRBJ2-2,TGTGCCACCAGTGTAACGGGGGGCGCCGGGGAGCTGTTTTTT,CATSVTGGAGELFF
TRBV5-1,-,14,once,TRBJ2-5,TGCGCCAGCAGTAAAGGGGGGGCGGGAGAGACCCAGTACTTC,CASSKGGAGETQYF
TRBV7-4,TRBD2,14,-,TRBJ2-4,TGTGCCAGCAGCTATAGCGGGGGAAAAAACATTCAGTACTTC,CASSYSGGKNIQYF
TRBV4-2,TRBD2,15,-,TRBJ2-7,TGTGCCAGCAGCCAAGTTCTAAGCGGGAGTTACGAGCAGTACTTC,CASSQVLSGSYEQYF
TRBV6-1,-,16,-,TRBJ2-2,TGTGCCAGCAGTGAAGGGGCGTGGGTGAACACCGGGGAGCTGTTTTTT,CASSEGAWVNTGELFF
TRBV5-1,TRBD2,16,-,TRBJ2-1,TGCGCCAGCAGCCTGACTAGCGGATCCTCCTACAATGAGCAGTTCTTC,CASSLTSGSSYNEQFF
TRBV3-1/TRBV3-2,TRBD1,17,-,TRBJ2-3,TGTGCCAGCAGCCAACGGACAGGGGGTGCTGGCACAGATACGCAGTATTTT,CASSQRTGGAGTDTQYF
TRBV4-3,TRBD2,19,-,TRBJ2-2,TGCGCCAGCAGCCAACGTCAAGCCGGGACTAGTCGGAACACCGGGGAGCTGTTTTTT,CASSQRQAGTSRNTGELFF